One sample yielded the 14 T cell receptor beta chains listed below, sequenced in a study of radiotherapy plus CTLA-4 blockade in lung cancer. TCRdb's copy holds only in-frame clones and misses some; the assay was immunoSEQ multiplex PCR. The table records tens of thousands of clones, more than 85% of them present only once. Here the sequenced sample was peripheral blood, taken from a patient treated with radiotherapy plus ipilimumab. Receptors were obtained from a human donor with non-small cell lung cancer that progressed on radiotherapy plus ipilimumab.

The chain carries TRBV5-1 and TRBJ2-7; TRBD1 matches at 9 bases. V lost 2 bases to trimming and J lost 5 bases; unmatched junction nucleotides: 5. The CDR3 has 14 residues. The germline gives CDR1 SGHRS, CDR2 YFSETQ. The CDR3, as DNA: TGCGCCAGCAGCTTTGGACAGGGGTATAACGAGCAGTACTTC. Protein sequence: CASSFGQGYNEQYF.

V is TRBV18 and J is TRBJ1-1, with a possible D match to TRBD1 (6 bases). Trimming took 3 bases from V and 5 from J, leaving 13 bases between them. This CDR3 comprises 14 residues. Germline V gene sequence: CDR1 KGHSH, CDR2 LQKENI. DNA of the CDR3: TGTGCCAGCTCACCCGCGGGGGGGCTGACTGAAGCTTTCTTT. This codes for CASSPAGGLTEAFF. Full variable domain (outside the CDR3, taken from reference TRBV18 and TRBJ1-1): NAGVMQNPRHLVRRRGQEARLRCSPMKGHSHVYWYRQLPEEGLKFMVYLQKENIIDESGMPKERFSAEFPKEGPSILRIQQVVRGDSAAYFCASSPAGGLTEAFFGQGTRLTVV.

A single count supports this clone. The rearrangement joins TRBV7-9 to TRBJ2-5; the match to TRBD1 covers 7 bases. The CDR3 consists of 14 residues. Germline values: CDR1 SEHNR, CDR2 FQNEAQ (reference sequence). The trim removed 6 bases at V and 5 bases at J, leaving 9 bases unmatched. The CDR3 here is CASRPPDRAETQYF. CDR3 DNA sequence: TGTGCCAGCAGACCGCCCGACAGGGCGGAGACCCAGTACTTC. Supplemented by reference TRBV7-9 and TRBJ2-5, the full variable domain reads DTGVSQNPRHKITKRGQNVTFRCDPISEHNRLYWYRQTLGQGPEFLTYFQNEAQLEKSRLLSDRFSAERPKGSFSTLEIQRTEQGDSAMYLCASRPPDRAETQYFGPGTRLLVL.

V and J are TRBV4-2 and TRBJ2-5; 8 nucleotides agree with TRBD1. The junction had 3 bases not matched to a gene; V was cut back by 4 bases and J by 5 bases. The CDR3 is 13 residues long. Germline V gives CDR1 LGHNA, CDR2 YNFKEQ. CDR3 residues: CASSPRQGETQYF. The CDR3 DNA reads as TGTGCCAGCAGCCCCAGACAGGGGGAGACCCAGTACTTC.

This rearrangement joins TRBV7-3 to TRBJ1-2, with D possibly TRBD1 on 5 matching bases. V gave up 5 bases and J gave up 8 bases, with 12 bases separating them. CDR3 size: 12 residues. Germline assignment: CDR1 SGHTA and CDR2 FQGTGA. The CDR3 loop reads CASSAGTAGYTF. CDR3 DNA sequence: TGTGCCAGCAGCGCAGGGACGGCAGGCTACACCTTC.

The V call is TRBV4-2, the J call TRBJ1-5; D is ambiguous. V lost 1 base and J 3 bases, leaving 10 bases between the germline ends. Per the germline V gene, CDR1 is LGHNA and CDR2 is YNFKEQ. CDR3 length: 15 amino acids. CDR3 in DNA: TGTGCCAGCAGCCAAGTATGGTCCACCAATCAGCCCCAGCATTTT. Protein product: CASSQVWSTNQPQHF.

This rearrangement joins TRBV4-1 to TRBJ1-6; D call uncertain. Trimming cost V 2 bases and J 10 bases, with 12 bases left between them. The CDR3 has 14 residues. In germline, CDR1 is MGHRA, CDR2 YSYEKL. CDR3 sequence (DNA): TGCGCCAGCAGCCAATTGCTGGGGAACTCACCCCTCCACTTT. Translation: CASSQLLGNSPLHF.

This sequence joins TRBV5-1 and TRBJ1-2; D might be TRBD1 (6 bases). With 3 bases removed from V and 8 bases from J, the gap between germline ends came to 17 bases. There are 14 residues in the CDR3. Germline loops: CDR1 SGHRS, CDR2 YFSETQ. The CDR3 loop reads CASSSTRGLSGYTF. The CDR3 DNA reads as TGCGCCAGCAGCTCGACCAGGGGTCTCTCGGGCTACACCTTC.

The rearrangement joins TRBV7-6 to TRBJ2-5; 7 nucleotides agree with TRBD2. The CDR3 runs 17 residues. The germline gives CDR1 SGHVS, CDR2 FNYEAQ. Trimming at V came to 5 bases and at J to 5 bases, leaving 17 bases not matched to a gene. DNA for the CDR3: TGTGCCAGCAGCCCTCGGCCGGGCGGCGGGAGTCCGGAGACCCAGTACTTC. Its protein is CASSPRPGGGSPETQYF. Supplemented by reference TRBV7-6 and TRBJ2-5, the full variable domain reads GAGVSQSPRYKVTKRGQDVALRCDPISGHVSLYWYRQALGQGPEFLTYFNYEAQQDKSGLPNDRFSAERPEGSISTLTIQRTEQRDSAMYRCASSPRPGGGSPETQYFGPGTRLLVL.

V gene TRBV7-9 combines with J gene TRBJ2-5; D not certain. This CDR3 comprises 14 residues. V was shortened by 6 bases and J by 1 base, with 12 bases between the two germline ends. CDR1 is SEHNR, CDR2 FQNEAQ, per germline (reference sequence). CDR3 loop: CASRFGQVQETQYF. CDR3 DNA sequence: TGTGCCAGCAGATTCGGCCAGGTCCAAGAGACCCAGTACTTC.

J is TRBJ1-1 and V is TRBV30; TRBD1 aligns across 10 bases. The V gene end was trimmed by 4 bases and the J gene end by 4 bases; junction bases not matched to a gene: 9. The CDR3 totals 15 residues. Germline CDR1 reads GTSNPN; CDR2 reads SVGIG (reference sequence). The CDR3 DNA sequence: TGTGCCTGGACAAACCGGGGACAGGGGACCACTGAAGCTTTCTTT. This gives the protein CAWTNRGQGTTEAFF.

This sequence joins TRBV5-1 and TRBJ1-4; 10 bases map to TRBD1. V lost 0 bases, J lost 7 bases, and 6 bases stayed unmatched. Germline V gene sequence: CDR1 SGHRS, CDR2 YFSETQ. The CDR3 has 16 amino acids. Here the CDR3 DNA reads TGCGCCAGCAGCTTGGGGTCGACAGGGGGCGGTGAAAAACTGTTTTTT. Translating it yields CASSLGSTGGGEKLFF. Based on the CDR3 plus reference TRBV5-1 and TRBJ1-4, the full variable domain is KAGVTQTPRYLIKTRGQQVTLSCSPISGHRSVSWYQQTPGQGLQFLFEYFSETQRNKGNFPGRFSGRQFSNSRSEMNVSTLELGDSALYLCASSLGSTGGGEKLFFGSGTQLSVL.

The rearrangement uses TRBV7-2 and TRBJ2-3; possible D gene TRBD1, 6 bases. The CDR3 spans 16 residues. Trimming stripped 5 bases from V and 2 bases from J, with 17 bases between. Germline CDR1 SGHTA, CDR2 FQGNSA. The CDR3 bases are TGTGCCAGCAGCCGGGGACAAGGGGACCACACAGATACGCAGTATTTT. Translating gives CASSRGQGDHTDTQYF.

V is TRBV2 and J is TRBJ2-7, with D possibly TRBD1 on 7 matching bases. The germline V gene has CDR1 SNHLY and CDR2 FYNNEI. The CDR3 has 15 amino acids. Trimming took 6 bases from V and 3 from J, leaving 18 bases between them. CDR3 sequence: CASRGGTGAFYEQYF. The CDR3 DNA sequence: TGTGCCAGCAGGGGGGGAACAGGGGCGTTCTACGAGCAGTACTTC.